This T cell receptor (beta chain) was profiled in a study of Ad26.COV2.S vaccination and SARS-CoV-2 variants. Study overall: Into the muscle, Ad26.COV2.S was dosed once or twice, 56 days apart. Points from the study as a whole: Total T cell responses may have been underestimated by the TCR breadth and depth analyses.

Comment on this clone: Its antigen is unidentified.

The V end lost 8 bases, the J end lost 1 base, and 10 bases lay between the germline ends. CDR1 and CDR2 from the germline V gene are KGHDR and SFDVKD. The CDR3 totals 14 residues. Assay used: immunoSEQ multiplex PCR; TCRdb lists only in-frame clones, some missing. The sample holds around 450,000 clones; about 92% are singletons and the top ten take roughly 4.3%. As to treatment: around 19 received Ad26.COV2.S at low or high dose, single or two shots; roughly five received placebo; per-sample allocation not given. All samples were drawn on day 63, counting from the first vaccine or placebo injection. Expressing Wuhan-strain SARS-CoV-2 spike, an Ad26 vector served as the vaccine.

The TCR originated in a person aged 18-65 years who received the Ad26.COV2.S COVID-19 vaccine or a placebo. The chain has TRBV24-1 and TRBJ2-2, with D perhaps matching TRBD2 (6 bases). The specimen was peripheral blood, collected in a trial of Ad26.COV2.S vaccine versus placebo. CDR3 nucleotide sequence: TGTGCCACCAAAAAAGCGGGGAACACCGGGGAGCTGTTTTTT. Translation: CATKKAGNTGELFF.